This entry is about one TCR beta chain. As yet, its antigen is unknown. The sample belongs to a study of shared clonotypes between healthy human individuals. Clones were read by immunoSEQ multiplex PCR, and TCRdb kept only the in-frame ones, dropping some. The sample holds about 590,000 clones; 95% are singletons and the top ten take 0.11%. Germline CDR1 reads SGDLS; CDR2 reads YYNGEE. V lost 3 bases to trimming and J lost 4 bases; unmatched junction nucleotides: 8. CDR3 length: 16 amino acids. Study-level points and caveats: The sharing of 4.5% to 6.5% of naive CD4 clonotypes was seen across several donors. As a rule, naive subsets had a larger estimated richness than memory subsets.

Positive CCR7 selection of CD45RO-negative cells yielded the naive CD8 cells, and terminally differentiated effector memory CD45RA+ cells were excluded. Sequenced material: naive CD8+ T cells sorted from blood. The gene calls are TRBV9 and TRBJ2-3; 10 nucleotides line up with TRBD2. The origin of this receptor is a woman in her 30s in good health. CDR3 in DNA: TGTGCCAGCAGCGGAGGAGCGGGAGGGCCTGCAGATACGCAGTATTTT. Amino acid sequence: CASSGGAGGPADTQYF.